What follows is one T cell receptor (beta chain) and its context. As it was prepared, the TCRbeta library received unique molecular identifiers. TCRdb fed the PCR reads into MiXCR, producing one record per CDR3 protein. The sample holds roughly 340,000 distinct CDR3 sequences, about 16% seen once. This entry belongs to a study of T-cell reconstitution after alpha-beta-depleted transplantation in children. The trim removed 1 base at V and 2 bases at J, leaving 2 bases unmatched. Per germline, CDR1 LNHNV and CDR2 YYDKDF (reference sequence). CDR3 size: 16 residues. Sequences were derived from PBMCs, mostly from graft donor cells, sampled 360 days after TCRalphabeta/CD19-depleted stem cell transplant. This sequence was found in a male patient under 10 years old who had a stem cell transplant for acute lymphoblastic leukemia, so the T cells may come from the graft donor. The V and J genes are TRBV15 and TRBJ2-1; 10 nucleotides match TRBD2. The CDR3 coding sequence is TGTGCCACCAGCAGAGTGAGCGGGAGGGCCTACAATGAGCAGTTCTTC. The encoded protein is CATSRVSGRAYNEQFF.